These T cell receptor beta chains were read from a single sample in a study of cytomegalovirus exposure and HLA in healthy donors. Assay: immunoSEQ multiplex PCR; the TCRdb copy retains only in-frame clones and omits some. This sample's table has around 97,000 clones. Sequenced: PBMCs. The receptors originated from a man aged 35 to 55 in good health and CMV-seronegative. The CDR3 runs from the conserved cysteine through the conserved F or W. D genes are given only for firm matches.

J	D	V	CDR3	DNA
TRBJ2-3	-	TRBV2	CASSEQGTFTDTQYF	TGTGCCAGCAGTGAACAGGGGACCTTCACAGATACGCAGTATTTT
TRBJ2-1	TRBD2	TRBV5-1	CASSSSLAGAYNEQFF	TGCGCCAGCAGCTCCTCCCTAGCGGGAGCCTACAATGAGCAGTTCTTC
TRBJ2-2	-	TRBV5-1	CASSLASRVPGELFF	TGCGCCAGCAGCTTGGCCTCCAGGGTCCCCGGGGAGCTGTTTTTT
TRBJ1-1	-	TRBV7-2	CASSLDRLNTEAFF	TGTGCCAGCAGCTTAGATCGGTTGAACACTGAAGCTTTCTTT
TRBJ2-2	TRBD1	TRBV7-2	CASSSRGLNTGELFF	TGTGCCAGCAGCTCCAGGGGGCTGAACACCGGGGAGCTGTTTTTT
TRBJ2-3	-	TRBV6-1	CASSEFGKQGWRDTQYF	TGTGCCAGCAGTGAATTTGGGAAACAAGGGTGGAGGGATACGCAGTATTTT
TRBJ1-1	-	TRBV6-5	CASIQTRGTEAFF	TGTGCCAGCATCCAGACTCGGGGGACTGAAGCTTTCTTT
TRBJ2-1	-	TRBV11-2	CASGGNEQFF	TGTGCCAGCGGAGGGAATGAGCAGTTCTTC
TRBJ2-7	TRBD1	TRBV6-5	CASSKDRGNSYEQYF	TGTGCCAGCAGCAAAGACAGGGGGAACTCCTACGAGCAGTACTTC
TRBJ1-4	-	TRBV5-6	CASSSDLRGATNEKLFF	TGTGCCAGCAGCTCGGACCTTCGGGGTGCAACTAATGAAAAACTGTTTTTT
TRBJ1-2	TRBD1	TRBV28	CASIPRTGRGGNYGYTF	TGTGCCAGCATTCCGCGGACAGGGAGGGGTGGTAACTATGGCTACACCTTC
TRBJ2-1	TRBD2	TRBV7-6	CASSLLGRGDSNEQFF	TGTGCCAGCAGCTTACTGGGGCGGGGGGACTCCAATGAGCAGTTCTTC
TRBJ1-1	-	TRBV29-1	CSGGLGSSNTEAFF	TGCAGCGGGGGACTTGGAAGTTCGAACACTGAAGCTTTCTTT
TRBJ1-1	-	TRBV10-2	CASSPKVTGRNTEAFF	TGCGCCAGCAGCCCAAAAGTGACAGGAAGGAACACTGAAGCTTTCTTT
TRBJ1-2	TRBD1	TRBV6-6	CASSYIQGADYGYTF	TGTGCCAGCAGTTATATCCAGGGGGCGGACTATGGCTACACCTTC
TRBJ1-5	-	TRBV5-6	CASSLMSGRGNQPQHF	TGTGCCAGCAGCTTAATGTCAGGGAGGGGCAATCAGCCCCAGCATTTT
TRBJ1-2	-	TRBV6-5	CASSYSNGGLTGYTF	TGTGCCAGCAGTTACTCGAACGGAGGTCTTACTGGCTACACCTTC
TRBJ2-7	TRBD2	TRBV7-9	CASSTHGGGAPGEQYF	TGTGCCAGCAGCACCCACGGCGGGGGTGCCCCGGGCGAGCAGTACTTC
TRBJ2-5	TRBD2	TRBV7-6	CASSPSALAAQETQYF	TGTGCCAGCAGCCCCTCGGCTCTAGCGGCTCAAGAGACCCAGTACTTC
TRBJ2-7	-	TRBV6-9	CASTRCNEQYF	TGTGCCAGTACGAGGTGCAACGAGCAGTACTTC
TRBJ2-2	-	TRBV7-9	CASSFVSGSYTGELFF	TGTGCCAGCAGCTTTGTATCGGGGTCGTACACCGGGGAGCTGTTTTTT
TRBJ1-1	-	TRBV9	CASSVDAGNGQGAFF	TGTGCCAGCAGCGTAGATGCAGGGAATGGTCAAGGGGCTTTCTTT
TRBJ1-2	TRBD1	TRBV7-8	CASSWNGQADYGYTF	TGTGCCAGCAGCTGGAATGGACAGGCCGACTATGGCTACACCTTC
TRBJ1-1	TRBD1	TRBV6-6	CASSQGQGYGEAFF	TGTGCCAGCAGTCAGGGACAGGGATATGGTGAAGCTTTCTTT
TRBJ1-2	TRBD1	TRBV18	CASSPPSTGSRGYTF	TGTGCCAGCTCACCACCATCGACAGGGTCTCGAGGCTACACCTTC
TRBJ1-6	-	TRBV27	CASSFPNSPLHF	TGTGCCAGCAGTTTCCCGAATTCACCCCTCCACTTT
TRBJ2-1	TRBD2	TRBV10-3	CAISEQPPLQLAEQFF	TGTGCCATCAGTGAGCAACCCCCCCTACAACTAGCGGAGCAGTTCTTC
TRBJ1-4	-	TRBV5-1	CASSYSGATNEKLFF	TGCGCCAGCAGCTACAGCGGGGCTACTAATGAAAAACTGTTTTTT
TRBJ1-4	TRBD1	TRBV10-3	CAISEGGTGSEKLFF	TGTGCCATCAGTGAGGGGGGGACAGGAAGTGAAAAACTGTTTTTT
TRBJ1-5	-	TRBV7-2	CASSLAPQGGQPQHF	TGTGCCAGCAGCTTAGCACCGCAGGGTGGTCAGCCCCAGCATTTT
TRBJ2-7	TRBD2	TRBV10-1	CASSEERGDSYEQYF	TGCGCCAGCAGTGAAGAGCGGGGGGACTCCTACGAGCAGTACTTC
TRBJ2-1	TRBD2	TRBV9	CASSPRGSGANNEQFF	TGTGCCAGCAGCCCCCGAGGGAGCGGGGCTAACAATGAGCAGTTCTTC
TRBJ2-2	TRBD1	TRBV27	CASRRYQGDVTGELFF	TGTGCCAGCAGACGATACCAGGGGGACGTCACCGGGGAGCTGTTTTTT
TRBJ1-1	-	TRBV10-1	CASRRTENTEAFF	TGCGCCAGCAGACGGACAGAGAACACTGAAGCTTTCTTT
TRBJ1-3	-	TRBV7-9	CASSFTDTGNTIYF	TGTGCCAGCAGCTTCACTGACACCGGAAACACCATATATTTT
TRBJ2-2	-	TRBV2	CASSNRIGTGTLNTGELFF	TGTGCCAGCAGTAACAGAATAGGAACCGGGACTCTCAACACCGGGGAGCTGTTTTTT
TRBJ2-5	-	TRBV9	CASSVATGGSTIQETQYF	TGTGCCAGCAGCGTAGCAACTGGGGGCAGTACTATACAAGAGACCCAGTACTTC
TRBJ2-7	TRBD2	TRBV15	CATSSTSGGYEQYF	TGTGCCACCAGCAGTACTAGCGGGGGTTACGAGCAGTACTTC
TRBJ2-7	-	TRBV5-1	CASSKQSSSYEQYF	TGCGCCAGCAGCAAACAGAGTAGCTCCTACGAGCAGTACTTC
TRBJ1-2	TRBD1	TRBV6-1	CASSERTGGPYGYTF	TGTGCCAGCAGCGAACGGACAGGGGGTCCCTATGGCTACACCTTC
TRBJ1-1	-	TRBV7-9	CASSRTDSTEAFF	TGTGCCAGCAGTCGGACAGACTCCACTGAAGCTTTCTTT
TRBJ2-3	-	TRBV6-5	CASSYARGTDTQYF	TGTGCCAGCAGTTACGCCAGGGGCACAGATACGCAGTATTTT
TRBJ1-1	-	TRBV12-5	CASGFLERGLYTEAFF	TGTGCTAGTGGTTTCCTGGAGCGGGGGCTTTACACTGAAGCTTTCTTT